What follows is one T cell receptor (beta chain) and its context. The sample belongs to a study of blood T cell repertoires in COVID-19. The wider study: Whether acute or convalescent, the COVID-19 samples came from the United States, Italy and Spain. T cells, B-cell-depleted T cells, or PBMCs provided the cDNA or gDNA that served as material.

As processed by the authors: It was from reference gene primer amplification that nucleated cell counts were estimated. Here immunoSEQ multiplex PCR was the method, and the copy in TCRdb shows in-frame clones only, minus some. V, J and clone size derive from that table, while D and trimming were established from the DNA sequence. The data show about 220,000 clones, less than 90% seen once. V was trimmed by 5 bases and J by 3 bases, leaving 14 bases between them. There are 14 residues in the CDR3. In germline, CDR1 is SNHLY, CDR2 FYNNEI. The chain recombines TRBV2 with TRBJ2-7, with a tentative D call TRBD2 (5 bases). The TCR comes from a woman aged 55-75 years who had recovered from COVID-19. Sequencing was performed on peripheral blood. The CDR3 nucleotides read TGTGCCAGCAGTAGCCACGGACTGAGCTACGAGCAGTACTTC. Translation: CASSSHGLSYEQYF. Full variable domain (outside the CDR3, taken from reference TRBV2 and TRBJ2-7): EPEVTQTPSHQVTQMGQEVILRCVPISNHLYFYWYRQILGQKVEFLVSFYNNEISEKSEIFDDQFSVERPDGSNFTLKIRSTKLEDSAMYFCASSSHGLSYEQYFGPGTRLTVT.